This TCR beta chain was retrieved from a study of patients and donors after allogeneic stem cell transplantation. TCRdb reanalysed the RT-PCR reads using MiXCR and keeps one entry per CDR3 protein. Seen here are thousands of distinct CDR3 sequences, around 21% observed once, and the top ten hold around 12%. This clonotype is medium-sized in the sample. CDR3 length: 14 residues. J lost 2 bases, V lost 4 bases, and 5 bases had no gene match. CDR1 SGHRS and CDR2 YFSETQ come from the germline V gene. The TCR originated in a human donor who was either an allogeneic HSCT recipient or a stem cell or donor lymphocyte infusion donor (not recorded which). It is not recorded whose cells these are; they may come from a transplant donor. This sequence joins TRBV5-1 and TRBJ2-5; 7 bases agree with TRBD1. Specimen: blood, either unsorted or a sorted T cell fraction (not recorded which). The chain's CDR3 is CASSAATGQETQYF. As DNA, the CDR3 is TGCGCCAGCAGCGCCGCGACAGGGCAAGAGACCCAGTACTTC.